This T cell receptor (beta chain) was recovered during a study of blood T cell repertoires in COVID-19. Study-wide background: Acute and convalescent COVID-19 specimens originated in the United States, Italy and Spain. Sample material is recorded as cDNA or gDNA derived from T cells, B-cell-depleted T cells, or PBMCs.

In the original workflow: How many nucleated cells were present was estimated from reference gene primer amplification. Profiling relied on immunoSEQ multiplex PCR, and the TCRdb table lists in-frame clones only, not all of them. That table is the source of V, J and clone size, and D and trimming were worked out from the DNA. The sample yields some 52,000 clones, 90% seen once. Worth noting for this clone: A read error may account for a junction end that differs from germline.

The TCR was taken from a human donor in a cohort sampled during active COVID-19. The sequenced material came from peripheral blood.

CDR3 DNA sequence: TGTGCCAGCTCACCCGATTTATCGGGCAGGGGCTTT. Its protein product is CASSPDLSGRGF. The chain recombines TRBV18 with TRBJ1-1; tentative D call: TRBD1 (6 bases). This CDR3 comprises 12 residues. CDR1 is KGHSH, CDR2 LQKENI, per germline.